This T cell receptor (beta chain) was identified during a study of T cell responses to AZD1222 COVID-19 vaccine (dated by TCRdb to 2020 to 2023). For context, the study as a whole: Because spike-specific TCR depth and breadth did not differ between the two schedules, AZD1222 recipients who got a second dose at roughly 4 weeks were pooled with those who got a second dose at roughly 12 weeks. Enrollment into the trials was organized by age into subgroups of 18-55, 56-69 and 70-plus years, and those subgroups contained roughly 140, 27 and 60 TCR-sequenced participants, respectively. TCR sequencing was performed for over 230 trial participants, of whom about 200 were given two doses of AZD1222 and around 26 were given two doses of MenACWY control vaccine. What the study reported, not specific to this receptor: After two AZD1222 doses, spike-specific TCR breadth and depth were significantly higher than at day 0 and than in MenACWY recipients. Conclusions about previously exposed vaccinees are limited, since just five to seven AZD1222 recipients were seropositive for SARS-CoV-2 at baseline. The 56-69-year group was small, and its depth increase did not reach significance, likely because of low power. Vaccine-associated CD4 TCRs spanned the whole spike protein, with dominant responses in regions 160-218 and 743-854. Reportedly, almost half of the unique spike-specific TCRs recognized epitopes lying outside the regions that are mutated in the B.1.351 and B.1.1.7 variants. Because no day 14 peak-response samples were available, repertoires were characterized only after the peak T cell response. Participants were mostly white British and included more females than males, and it was suggested by the authors that clonal diversity may have been underestimated.

The time point label corresponds to: baseline before first vaccination. Vaccinee samples came from UK trials COV001 and COV002, including a single-blind randomized controlled phase 2/3 trial of AZD1222 (ChAdOx1 nCoV-19) in healthy adults. For TCRbeta chain sequencing, PBMC samples were collected from trial participants at day 0 and at day 28 after the second dose. The CDR3 regions of human TCRbeta chains were subjected to immunosequencing. Processing in the source paper ran as follows. Repertoire TCRs were checked for matches against a reference library of SARS-CoV-2-specific TCRs that had been generated using the MIRA antigen-specificity platform. Breadth was defined as the fraction of unique TCRs that were SARS-CoV-2-associated, and depth was defined as the fraction of total T cells that were SARS-CoV-2-associated. Using the MIRA data, each spike-specific TCR was mapped to the spike region that the TCR reacts to and placed in a CD4 or CD8 class. Log10-transformed breadth and depth values were compared by one-way ANOVA with Sidak's multiple comparisons tests. Held by TCRdb, this immuneACCESS table contains in-frame sequences only and omits some clones. Under half of the omission traces to an unresolved V gene where checked; the cause of the rest is unknown. That table gives V, J and clone size, and the DNA gave D and trimming. Here the sample has about 61,000 clones; about 90% occur a single time. The top ten clonotypes cover around 4.9% of the sample.

Regarding this clone: It has no known antigen specificity. No much larger clone is present one base from it, and per-base qualities are unavailable.

The sequencing used peripheral blood, collected on day 0 of AZD1222 vaccination. The TCR was taken from an adult in good health.

DNA sequence: TGCGCCAGCAGTGAGGTGGGCAGGACTAATGAAAAACTGTTTTTT. This codes for CASSEVGRTNEKLFF. This chain is built from TRBV10-2 and TRBJ1-4; there is no confident call for the D gene. Measured from the cysteine to the phenylalanine, the CDR3 is 15 residues long. The CDR3 DNA has 45 bases and is translated from base 1. The V end loses 2 bases and the J end loses 2 bases, and a stretch of 9 bases separates them. Looking up the germline V gene yields CDR1 WSHSY and CDR2 SAAADI.